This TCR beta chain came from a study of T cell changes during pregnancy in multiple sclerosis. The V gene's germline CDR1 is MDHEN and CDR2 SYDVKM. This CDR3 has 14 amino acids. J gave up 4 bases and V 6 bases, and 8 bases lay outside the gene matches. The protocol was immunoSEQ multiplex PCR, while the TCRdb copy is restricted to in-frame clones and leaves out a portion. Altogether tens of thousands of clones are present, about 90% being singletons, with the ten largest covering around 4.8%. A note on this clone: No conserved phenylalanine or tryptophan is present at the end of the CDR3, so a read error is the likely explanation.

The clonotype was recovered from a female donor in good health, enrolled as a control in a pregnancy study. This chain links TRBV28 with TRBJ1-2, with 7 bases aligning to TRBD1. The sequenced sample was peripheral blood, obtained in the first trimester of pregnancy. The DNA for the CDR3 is TGTGCCAGCAGGGGACAGTTTTCCTTCTATGGCTACACCCTC. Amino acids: CASRGQFSFYGYTL.